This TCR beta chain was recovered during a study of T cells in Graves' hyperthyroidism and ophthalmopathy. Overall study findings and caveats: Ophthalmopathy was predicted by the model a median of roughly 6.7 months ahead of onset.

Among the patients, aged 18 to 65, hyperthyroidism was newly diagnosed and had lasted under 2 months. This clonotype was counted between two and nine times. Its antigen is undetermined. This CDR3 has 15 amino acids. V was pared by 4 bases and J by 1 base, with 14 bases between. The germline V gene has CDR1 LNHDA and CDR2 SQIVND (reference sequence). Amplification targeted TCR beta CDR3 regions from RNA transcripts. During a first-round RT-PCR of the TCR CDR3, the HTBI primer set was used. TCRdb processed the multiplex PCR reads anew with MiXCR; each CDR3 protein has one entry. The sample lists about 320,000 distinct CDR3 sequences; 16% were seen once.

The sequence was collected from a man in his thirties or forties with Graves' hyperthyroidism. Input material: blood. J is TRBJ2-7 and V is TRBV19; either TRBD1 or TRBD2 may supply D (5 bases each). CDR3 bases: TGTGCCAGTAGTACCTCCGGGACGGTATCCTACGAGCAGTACTTC. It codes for CASSTSGTVSYEQYF.